This T cell receptor beta chain came from a study of blood T cell repertoires in COVID-19. About the research overall: Researchers got acute and convalescent COVID-19 samples from the United States, Italy and Spain. PBMCs, B-cell-depleted T cells, or T cells were the source of the cDNA or gDNA that made up the material.

The protocol was immunoSEQ multiplex PCR, while the TCRdb copy is restricted to in-frame clones and leaves out a portion. The table includes over 150,000 clones, around nine tenths detected once. Germline-derived CDR1 and CDR2 are SNHLY and FYNNEI. Trimming left V 6 bases short and J 13 bases short, with 16 bases between. The CDR3 consists of 12 residues. V usage is TRBV2 and J usage is TRBJ1-5; TRBD1 is a possible D gene (6 bases). The sample comprised peripheral blood. The receptor comes from a woman aged 18-29 years who had recovered from COVID-19. This CDR3 is CASSYGTREQHF. DNA of the CDR3: TGTGCCAGCAGCTACGGGACACGGGAACAGCATTTT.